This TCR beta chain was sequenced during a study of cytomegalovirus exposure and HLA in healthy donors. Regarding the study as a whole: The study listed roughly 150 cytomegalovirus-associated TCR beta chains. In a later analysis, at a false discovery rate of 0.05, roughly 17,000 TCR beta sequences matched HLA alleles. What was likely a sequencing artifact was a cluster of highly shared sequence variants.

Germline lookup yields CDR1 LGHNA and CDR2 YSLEER. V gave up 0 bases and J gave up 1 base; unmatched junction bases: 6. The CDR3 is made up of 19 amino acids. As to this clone: The antigen remains unidentified.

Amplification used 60 Vbeta primers and 13 Jbeta primers. Produced via immunoSEQ multiplex PCR; TCRdb's table is partial and in-frame only. The sample has 90,000 to 110,000 clones, roughly 73% seen once. This chain joins TRBV4-3 and TRBJ2-3, with TRBD2 identical over 14 bases. Material for sequencing was PBMCs. This TCR was sampled from a woman aged 40 to 55 in good health and CMV-seropositive. CDR3 amino acids: CASSQDRLAGGPGTDTQYF. CDR3 nucleotides: TGCGCCAGCAGCCAAGATCGACTAGCGGGGGGGCCGGGCACAGATACGCAGTATTTT.